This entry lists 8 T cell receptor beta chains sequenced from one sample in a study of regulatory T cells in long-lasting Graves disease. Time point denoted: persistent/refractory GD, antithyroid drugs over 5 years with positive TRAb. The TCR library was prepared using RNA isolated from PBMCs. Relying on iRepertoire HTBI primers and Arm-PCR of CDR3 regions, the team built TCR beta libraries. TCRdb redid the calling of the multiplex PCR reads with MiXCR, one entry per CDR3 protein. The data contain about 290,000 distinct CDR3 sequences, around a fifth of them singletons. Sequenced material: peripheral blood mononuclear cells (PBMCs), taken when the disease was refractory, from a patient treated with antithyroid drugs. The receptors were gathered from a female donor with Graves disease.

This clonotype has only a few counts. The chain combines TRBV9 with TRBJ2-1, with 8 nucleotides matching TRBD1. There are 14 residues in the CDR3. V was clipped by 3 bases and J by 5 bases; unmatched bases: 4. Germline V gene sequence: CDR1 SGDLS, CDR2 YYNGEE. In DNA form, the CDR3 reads TGTGCCAGCAGCGAAACGGGACAGGACAATGAGCAGTTCTTC. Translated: CASSETGQDNEQFF.

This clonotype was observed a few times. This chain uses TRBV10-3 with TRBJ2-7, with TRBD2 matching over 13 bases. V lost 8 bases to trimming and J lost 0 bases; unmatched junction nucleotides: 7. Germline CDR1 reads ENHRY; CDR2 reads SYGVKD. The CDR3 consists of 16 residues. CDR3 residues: CAIAGTSGTNSYEQYF. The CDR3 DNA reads TGTGCCATCGCCGGGACTAGCGGGACCAACTCCTACGAGCAGTACTTC.

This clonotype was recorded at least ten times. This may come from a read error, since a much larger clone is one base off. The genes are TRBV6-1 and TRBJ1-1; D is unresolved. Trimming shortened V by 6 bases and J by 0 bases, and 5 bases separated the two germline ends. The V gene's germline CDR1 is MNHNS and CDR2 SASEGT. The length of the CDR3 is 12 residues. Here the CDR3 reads CASSGMNTEAFF. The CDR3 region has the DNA TGTGCCAGCAGCGGGATGAACACTGAAGCTTTCTTT.

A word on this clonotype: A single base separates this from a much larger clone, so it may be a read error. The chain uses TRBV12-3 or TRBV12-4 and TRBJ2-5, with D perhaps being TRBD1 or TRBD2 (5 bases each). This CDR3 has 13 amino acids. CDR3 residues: CVSSLGDQETQYF. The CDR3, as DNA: TGTGTCAGCAGTTTGGGGGACCAAGAGACCCAGTACTTC.

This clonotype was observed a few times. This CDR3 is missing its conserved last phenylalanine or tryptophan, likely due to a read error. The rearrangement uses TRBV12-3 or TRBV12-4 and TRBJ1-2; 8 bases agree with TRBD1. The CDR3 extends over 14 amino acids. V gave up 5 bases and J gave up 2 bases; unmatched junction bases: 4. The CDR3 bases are TGTGCCAGCAGTCCAAGGGACAGGAACTATGGCTACACCCTC. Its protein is CASSPRDRNYGYTL.

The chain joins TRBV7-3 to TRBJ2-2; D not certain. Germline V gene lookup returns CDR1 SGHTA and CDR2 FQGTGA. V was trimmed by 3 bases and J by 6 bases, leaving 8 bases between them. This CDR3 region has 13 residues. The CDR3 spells CASSLGKPGELFF. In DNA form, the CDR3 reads TGTGCCAGCAGCTTGGGAAAACCCGGGGAGCTGTTTTTT. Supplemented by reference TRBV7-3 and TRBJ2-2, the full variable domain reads GAGVSQTPSNKVTEKGKYVELRCDPISGHTALYWYRQSLGQGPEFLIYFQGTGAADDSGLPNDRFFAVRPEGSVSTLKIQRTERGDSAVYLCASSLGKPGELFFGEGSRLTVL.

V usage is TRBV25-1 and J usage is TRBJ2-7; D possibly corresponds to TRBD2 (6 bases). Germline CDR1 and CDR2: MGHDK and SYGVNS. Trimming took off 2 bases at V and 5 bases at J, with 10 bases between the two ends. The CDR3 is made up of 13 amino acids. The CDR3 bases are TGTGCCAGCAGTGAAGCGGGATTCCACGAGCAGTACTTC. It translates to CASSEAGFHEQYF.

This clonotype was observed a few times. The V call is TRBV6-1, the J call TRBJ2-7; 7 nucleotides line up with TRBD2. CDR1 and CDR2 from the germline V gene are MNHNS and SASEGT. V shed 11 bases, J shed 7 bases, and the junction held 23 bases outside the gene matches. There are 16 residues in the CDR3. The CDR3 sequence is CAARRYREASSGEQYF. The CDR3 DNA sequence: TGTGCCGCCCGACGCTATCGGGAGGCCTCATCGGGAGAGCAGTACTTC.